This TCR beta chain was identified in a study of naive and memory T cell subsets. Two oligonucleotides, mixed equimolar, formed the beta constant-region primer covering TRBC1 and TRBC2. An oligonucleotide with the SP2 primer and a 12-nucleotide UMI was ligated to the cDNA 3' end. TCRdb processed the UMI-ligation and nested PCR reads anew with MiXCR; each CDR3 protein has one entry. The sample carries 140,000 to 150,000 distinct CDR3 sequences, about a sixth recorded once. Germline trimming cut 4 bases from V and 4 bases from J; bases unmatched to any gene: 13. The germline V gene has CDR1 SGHKS and CDR2 YYEKEE (reference sequence). CDR3 length equals 17 residues. After the first PCR, alpha and beta chain libraries were processed separately.

The clonotype originates from a human donor in good health. This chain joins TRBV5-5 and TRBJ2-3; 9 nucleotides line up with TRBD1. The source material was naive CD4+ T cells from blood. The CDR3 DNA is TGTGCCAGCAGCCTGGCTCACCGGACAGGGGTGGCAGATACGCAGTATTTT. Amino acids: CASSLAHRTGVADTQYF. The variable domain in full, completed from reference TRBV5-5 and TRBJ2-3, reads DAGVTQSPTHLIKTRGQQVTLRCSPISGHKSVSWYQQVLGQGPQFIFQYYEKEERGRGNFPDRFSARQFPNYSSELNVNALLLGDSALYLCASSLAHRTGVADTQYFGPGTRLTVL.